The text below deals with one T cell receptor beta chain. It lacks a known antigen. Per-base quality was not reported, and no clone a single base away is much larger than it. TCRbeta CDR3 regions were amplified from genomic DNA using the immunoSEQ Assay, a bias-controlled multiplex PCR. The study's own analysis went as follows. Nucleated cell counts per sample were estimated from amplification of reference gene primers within the assay. Sequence reads were collapsed and filtered to measure the absolute abundance of every unique TCRbeta CDR3 rearrangement. For each sample, productive Simpson clonality was calculated by taking the square root of Simpson's diversity index across productive rearrangements. Drawn from immuneACCESS, this table holds only the in-frame rearrangements with V and J called that TCRdb kept. Clones are partly lost; checked studies trace under half to an unresolved V gene and leave the rest unexplained. V, J and clone size reflect that table, while D and trimming were determined from the DNA. The sample includes about 360,000 clones, with 86% observed a single time. The ten largest clones take up just over 7% of the sample.

The sample originates from a study of blood T cell repertoires in COVID-19 (TCRdb year 2020). Context from the whole study: Samples from collaborators originated in the United States, Italy and Spain and spanned both the acute and convalescent phases of COVID-19. The prospective study material was composed of cDNA or gDNA derived from T cells, B-cell-depleted T cells, or PBMCs. Subjects who had been exposed to COVID-19, were actively infected with it, or had recovered from it provided the deeply sampled blood TCRbeta repertoires that made up the dataset. The repertoires were released in a freely available public database meant as a resource for research on the immune response to SARS-CoV-2. Samples were obtained from the ongoing ImmuneRACE study (first 160 participants) and from roughly 1,300 subjects provided by 6 global collaborators. Sample metadata almost always included a de-identified subject ID, COVID-19 status, age in years and sex. Where available, HLA class I and class II types were taken from metadata supplied by the sample provider and were not determined by assay-based typing. The investigation overall reported the following: Clinical and demographic metadata were provided uncurated, with the amount varying by source and participant.

One collaborating source in Seattle enrolled patients while the patients were actively infected and followed the patients over time throughout the course of disease. The collaborating institutions used their own protocols to collect whole blood in K2EDTA tubes. Collaborator samples were shipped for TCRbeta analysis as frozen whole blood, isolated PBMCs, or DNA extracted from either sample type. For this chain, trimming is 1 base at the V end and 8 bases at the J end, and the number of junction bases without a gene match is 7. CDR1 and CDR2 (SGHAT, FQNNGV) derive from the germline V gene. Including cysteine and phenylalanine, the CDR3 has 14 amino acids. The kept DNA is CDR3 alone, 42 bases in frame from the first base.

This TCR was recovered from a woman in her sixties or seventies with COVID-19, enrolled during active disease. Material: peripheral blood. In this chain, TRBV11-2 is recombined with TRBJ1-2; the central 7 bases match TRBD1. The CDR3 loop reads CASSLAGDRGGYTF. The sequence in DNA is TGTGCCAGCAGCTTAGCGGGGGACAGAGGAGGCTACACCTTC.